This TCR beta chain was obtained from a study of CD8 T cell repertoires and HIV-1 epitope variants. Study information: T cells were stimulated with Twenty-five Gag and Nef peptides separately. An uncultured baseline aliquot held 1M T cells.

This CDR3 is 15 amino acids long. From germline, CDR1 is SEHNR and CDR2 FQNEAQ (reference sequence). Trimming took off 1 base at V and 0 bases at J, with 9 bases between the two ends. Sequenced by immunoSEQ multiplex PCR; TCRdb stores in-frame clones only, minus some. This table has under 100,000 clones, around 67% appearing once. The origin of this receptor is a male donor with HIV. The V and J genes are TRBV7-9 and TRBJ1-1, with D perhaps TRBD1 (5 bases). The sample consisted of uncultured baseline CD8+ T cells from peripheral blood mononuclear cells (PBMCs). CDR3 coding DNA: TGTGCCAGCAGCTTAGACGGACAAATGAACACTGAAGCTTTCTTT. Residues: CASSLDGQMNTEAFF.